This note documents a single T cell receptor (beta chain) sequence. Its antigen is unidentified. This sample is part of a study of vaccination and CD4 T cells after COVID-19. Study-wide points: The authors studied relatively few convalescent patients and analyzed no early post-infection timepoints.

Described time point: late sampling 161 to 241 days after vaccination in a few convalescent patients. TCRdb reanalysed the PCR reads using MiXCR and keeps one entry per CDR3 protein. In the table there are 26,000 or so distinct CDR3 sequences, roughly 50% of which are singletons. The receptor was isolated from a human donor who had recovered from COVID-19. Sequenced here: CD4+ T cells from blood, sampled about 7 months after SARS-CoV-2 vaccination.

The CDR3 protein is CATSGTGELFF. The CDR3 DNA sequence: TGTGCCACCAGTGGCACCGGGGAGCTGTTTTTT. The chain joins TRBV24-1 to TRBJ2-2; D gene unclear. The CDR3 extends over 11 amino acids. The germline CDR1 and CDR2 sequences are KGHDR and SFDVKD. V was cut by 5 bases and J by 4 bases, with 1 base left in between.